This T cell receptor beta chain was identified in a study of blood T cell repertoires in COVID-19 (dated by TCRdb to 2019 to 2021). Some background on the complete study: Samples from collaborators originated in the United States, Italy and Spain and spanned both the acute and convalescent phases of COVID-19. The prospective study material was composed of cDNA or gDNA derived from T cells, B-cell-depleted T cells, or PBMCs. The dataset comprised deeply sampled blood TCRbeta repertoires from subjects exposed to, actively infected with, or recovered from COVID-19. The repertoires were released in a freely available public database meant as a resource for research on the immune response to SARS-CoV-2. The samples were drawn from the first 160 participants of the ongoing ImmuneRACE study and from more than 1,000 subjects provided by 6 global collaborators. Nearly every sample came with metadata listing a de-identified subject ID, COVID-19 status, age in years and sex. HLA class I and class II types, where available, came from metadata supplied by the sample provider rather than from assay-based typing. Broader findings and caveats from the paper: The quantity of clinical and demographic metadata differed by source and by participant and was supplied without curation.

The CDR3 numbers 14 residues from cysteine through phenylalanine. Only the CDR3 region is kept as DNA, spanning 42 bases read in frame from base 1. At the junction V is shortened by 2 bases and J by 0 bases, with 4 bases in between. CDR1 and CDR2, looked up from the germline V gene, are MNHNS and SASEGT. The collaborating institutions used their own protocols to collect whole blood in K2EDTA tubes. Collaborator samples were shipped for TCRbeta analysis as frozen whole blood, isolated PBMCs, or DNA extracted from either sample type. The immunoSEQ Assay, a bias-controlled multiplex PCR, was used to amplify TCRbeta CDR3 regions from genomic DNA. Processing in the source paper ran as follows. The number of nucleated cells in each sample was estimated by amplification of reference gene primers within the assay. To quantify the absolute abundance of each unique TCRbeta CDR3 rearrangement, sequence reads were collapsed and filtered. For each sample, productive Simpson clonality was calculated by taking the square root of Simpson's diversity index across productive rearrangements. TCRdb took this table from immuneACCESS and kept in-frame rearrangements with V and J called. Such tables lack part of the clones; where checked against another copy, unresolved V genes explain under half of the gap, and the rest is unexplained. V and J calls plus clone size are reproduced from that table; the DNA served to infer D and trimming. This sample lists about 360,000 clones; 85% to 90% were detected once. Of the sample, under 3% falls within the top ten clones.

In regard to this clone: The clone's antigen remains unknown. The input lacks base qualities; no much larger clone sits a single base away.

The receptor's source is a human donor in a cohort sampled during active COVID-19. The chain was built from TRBV6-1 and TRBJ1-4; too little of a D gene remains to name it. Material for sequencing was peripheral blood. The sequence in DNA is TGTGCCAGCAGTGAAATAGCAACTAATGAAAAACTGTTTTTT. Its amino acids are CASSEIATNEKLFF.